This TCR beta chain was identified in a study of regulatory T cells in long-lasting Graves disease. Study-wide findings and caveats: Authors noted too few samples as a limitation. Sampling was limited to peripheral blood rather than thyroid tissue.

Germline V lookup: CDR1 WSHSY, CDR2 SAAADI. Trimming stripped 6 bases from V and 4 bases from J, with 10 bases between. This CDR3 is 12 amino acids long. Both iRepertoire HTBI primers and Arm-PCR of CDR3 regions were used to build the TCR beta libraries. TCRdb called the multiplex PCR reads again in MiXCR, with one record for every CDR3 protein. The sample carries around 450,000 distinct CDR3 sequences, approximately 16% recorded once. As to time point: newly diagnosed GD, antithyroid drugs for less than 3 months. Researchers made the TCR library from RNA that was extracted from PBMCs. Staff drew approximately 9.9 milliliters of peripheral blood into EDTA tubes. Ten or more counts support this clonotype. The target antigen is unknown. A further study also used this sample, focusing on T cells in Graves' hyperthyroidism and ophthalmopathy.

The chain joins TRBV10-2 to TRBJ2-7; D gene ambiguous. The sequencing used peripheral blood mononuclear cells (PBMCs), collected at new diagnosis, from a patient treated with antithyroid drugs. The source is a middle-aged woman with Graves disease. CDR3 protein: CASSRNMYEQYF. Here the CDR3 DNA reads TGCGCCAGCAGCCGAAATATGTACGAGCAGTACTTC.